This TCR beta chain derives from a study of T cell responses to AZD1222 COVID-19 vaccine. General study findings and limits: The sample set comprised mostly white British donors with more females, and clonal diversity was possibly underestimated. Reports indicate that nearly half of spike-specific TCRs are directed at unmutated variant regions.

As regards this clone: Antigen unknown.

With 7 bases clipped from V and 2 bases from J, the junction kept 12 bases outside the gene matches. This CDR3 has 17 amino acids. Germline values: CDR1 MDHEN, CDR2 SYDVKM. Both about-4-week and about-12-week second-dose recipients were combined. TCRdb's copy holds only in-frame clones and misses some; the assay was immunoSEQ multiplex PCR. The profile shows about 160,000 clones, more than 85% of them singletons. The sample here was peripheral blood, taken 28 days after the second AZD1222 dose. This chain joins TRBV28 and TRBJ2-3; TRBD2 matches 10 bases. The TCR sequence derives from an adult who received the AZD1222 COVID-19 vaccine. In nucleotides, the CDR3 is TGTGCCAGCAAGTCAGGCGTTAGCGGGAGGAACACAGATACGCAGTATTTT. Amino acid sequence: CASKSGVSGRNTDTQYF.